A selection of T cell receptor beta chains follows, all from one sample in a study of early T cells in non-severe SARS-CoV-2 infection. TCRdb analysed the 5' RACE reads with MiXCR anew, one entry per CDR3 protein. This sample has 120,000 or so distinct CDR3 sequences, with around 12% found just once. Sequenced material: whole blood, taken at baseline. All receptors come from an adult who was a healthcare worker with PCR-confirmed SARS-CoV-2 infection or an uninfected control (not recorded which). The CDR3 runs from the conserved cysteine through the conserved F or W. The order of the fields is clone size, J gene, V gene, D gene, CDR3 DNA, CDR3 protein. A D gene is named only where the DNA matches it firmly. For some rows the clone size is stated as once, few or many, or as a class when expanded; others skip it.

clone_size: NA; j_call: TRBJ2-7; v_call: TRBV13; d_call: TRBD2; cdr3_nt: TGTGCCAGCAGCCGCCCCGGGACTAGCGGCCCCTACGAGCAGTACTTC; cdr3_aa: CASSRPGTSGPYEQYF
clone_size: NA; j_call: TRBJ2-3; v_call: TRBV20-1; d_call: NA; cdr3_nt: TGCAGTGCCGTAACTAGTAAAACTAGCACAGATACGCAGTATTTT; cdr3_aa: CSAVTSKTSTDTQYF
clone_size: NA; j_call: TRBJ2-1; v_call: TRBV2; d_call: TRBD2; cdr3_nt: TGTGCCAGCAGTGAAAGCGGGACTCGCAATGAGCAGTTCTTC; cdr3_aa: CASSESGTRNEQFF
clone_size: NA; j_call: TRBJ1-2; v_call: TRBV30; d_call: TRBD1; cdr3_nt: TGTGCCTGGAGCGTCAGACAGGGGTCTTTCTATGGCTACACCTTC; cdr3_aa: CAWSVRQGSFYGYTF
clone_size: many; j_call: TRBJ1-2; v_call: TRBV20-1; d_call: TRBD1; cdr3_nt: TGCAGTGCTAGAGGGACAGGGGGCGTCTATGGCTACACCTTC; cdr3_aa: CSARGTGGVYGYTF
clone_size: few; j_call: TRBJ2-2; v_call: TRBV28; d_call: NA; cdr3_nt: TGTGCCAGCAAGGGGGGTGCGAACACCGGGGAGCTGTTTTTT; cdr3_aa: CASKGGANTGELFF
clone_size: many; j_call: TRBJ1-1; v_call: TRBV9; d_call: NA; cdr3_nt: TGTGCCAGCAGCTCACAGGGGAACACTGAAGCTTTCTTT; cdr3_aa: CASSSQGNTEAFF
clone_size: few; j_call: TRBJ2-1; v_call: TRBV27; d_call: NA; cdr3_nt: TGTGCCAGCAGCAAGGCTACGCAGGGACCTTACAATGAGCAGTTCTTC; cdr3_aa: CASSKATQGPYNEQFF
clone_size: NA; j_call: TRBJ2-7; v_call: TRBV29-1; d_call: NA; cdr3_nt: TGCAGCGTTGGCCCGCATCAGGGGTCTAGGGCCTACGAGCAGTACTTC; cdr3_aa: CSVGPHQGSRAYEQYF
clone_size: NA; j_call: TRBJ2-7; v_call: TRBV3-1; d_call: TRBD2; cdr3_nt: TGTGCCAGCATGCTCGCGGGGGCCTACGAGCAGTACTTC; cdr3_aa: CASMLAGAYEQYF
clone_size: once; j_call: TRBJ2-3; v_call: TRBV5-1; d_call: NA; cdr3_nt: TGCGCCAGCAGCCAACAGGGCACAGATACGCAGTATTTT; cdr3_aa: CASSQQGTDTQYF